Listed here are 2 T cell receptor beta chains from one sample, sequenced in a study of blood T cell repertoires in COVID-19. Data came from immunoSEQ multiplex PCR; TCRdb stores just in-frame clones and leaves some out. Here the sample spans about 98,000 clones, roughly nine tenths being singletons. Sequencing was performed on peripheral blood. These receptors came from a man aged 45-65 years with acute or convalescent COVID-19.

The V and J genes are TRBV4-1 and TRBJ2-1; maybe TRBD2 (6 bases). The V end was cut by 4 bases, the J end by 0 bases, with 13 bases between. Germline V gene lookup returns CDR1 MGHRA and CDR2 YSYEKL. CDR3 size: 16 residues. For the CDR3, the DNA is TGCGCCAGCAGCCGGGTCCCCGGGAGCTCCTACAATGAGCAGTTCTTC. It yields the protein CASSRVPGSSYNEQFF.

This clone was counted a single time. This rearrangement joins TRBV19 to TRBJ1-4, with D possibly TRBD1 on 5 matching bases. This CDR3 spans 16 amino acids. CDR1 is LNHDA and CDR2 is SQIVND in the germline V gene (reference sequence). The V gene lost 0 bases and the J gene lost 0 bases, with 8 bases spanning the gap. CDR3 residues: CASSIDRRATNEKLFF. The CDR3, as DNA: TGTGCCAGTAGTATAGATCGCAGGGCAACTAATGAAAAACTGTTTTTT.